The 18 T cell receptor beta chains given below trace back to one sample, sequenced in a study of cytomegalovirus exposure and HLA in healthy donors. Researchers ran the PCR with 60 Vbeta and 13 Jbeta primers. Sequenced by immunoSEQ multiplex PCR; TCRdb stores in-frame clones only, minus some. The sample includes roughly 240,000 clones, more than 75% of them seen just once. Source material: PBMCs. Receptors originate from a woman aged 35 to 49 in good health and CMV-seropositive.

The gene calls are TRBV21-1 and TRBJ2-7; TRBD2 is the table's D call, not checked against the DNA. TRBV21-1 constitutes a pseudogene. The CDR3 is 17 residues long. In nucleotides, the CDR3 is TGTGCCAGCAGCAAAGACGTCAAGCGGGAACTCTCCTACGAGCAGTACTTC. Its translation: CASSKDVKRELSYEQYF.

The chain recombines TRBV30 with TRBJ2-3; 8 bases agree with TRBD2. J was trimmed by 3 bases and V by 1 base; bases with no gene match: 12. CDR3 length: 17 residues. Per the germline V gene, CDR1 is GTSNPN and CDR2 is SVGIG (reference sequence). CDR3 region: CAWSALRSSGWTDTQYF. CDR3 coding DNA: TGTGCCTGGAGTGCACTTAGGTCTAGCGGGTGGACAGATACGCAGTATTTT.

This chain joins TRBV29-1 and TRBJ1-1, with TRBD1 matching over 7 bases. The CDR3 spans 13 residues. The V gene end was trimmed by 6 bases and the J gene end by 3 bases; junction bases not matched to a gene: 7. In germline, CDR1 is SQVTM, CDR2 ANQGSEA. In DNA form, the CDR3 reads TGCAGCGTAAAGACAGGGATGGACACTGAAGCTTTCTTT. Translating it yields CSVKTGMDTEAFF.

The chain couples TRBV25-1 to TRBJ2-7; TRBD2 matches at 7 bases. J was trimmed by 2 bases and V by 6 bases; bases with no gene match: 4. Germline lookup yields CDR1 MGHDK and CDR2 SYGVNS. This CDR3 is built from 13 residues. The CDR3, as DNA: TGTGCCAGCAGCCCTAGCGGCCCCTACGAGCAGTACTTC. This encodes CASSPSGPYEQYF.

This clone appeared a single time. This chain uses TRBV2 with TRBJ2-3, with D perhaps TRBD1 (5 bases). With 8 bases removed from V and 6 bases from J, the gap between germline ends came to 12 bases. The CDR3 is made up of 12 amino acids. CDR1 SNHLY and CDR2 FYNNEI come from the germline V gene. The CDR3 nucleotides read TGTGCCAGCTTCGTTAGGGGCGATACGCAGTATTTT. As protein: CASFVRGDTQYF.

The genes are TRBV30 and TRBJ2-3; 12 positions agree with TRBD2. V dropped 8 bases and J dropped 3; count of bases not matched to a gene: 3. CDR3 size: 13 residues. Germline CDR1 is GTSNPN and CDR2 is SVGIG (reference sequence). The CDR3 is CALTSGGTDTQYF. The DNA for the CDR3 is TGTGCCCTGACTAGCGGGGGTACAGATACGCAGTATTTT.

The chain has TRBV28 and TRBJ1-2; the match to TRBD1 covers 9 bases. The CDR3 length is 15 residues. Trimming took 7 bases from V and 6 from J; bases not matched to a gene: 12. Germline CDR1 is MDHEN and CDR2 is SYDVKM. CDR3 sequence: CASTPGGTGGNGYTF. The CDR3, as DNA: TGTGCCAGCACCCCCGGAGGAACAGGGGGCAATGGCTACACCTTC.

The rearrangement links TRBV6-1 to TRBJ1-2; TRBD1 aligns across 8 bases. Germline CDR1 MNHNS, CDR2 SASEGT. The CDR3 consists of 12 residues. Unmatched junction bases numbered 11, after V lost 8 bases and J lost 12 bases. The CDR3 coding sequence is TGTGCCAGCTCCACCGGGACAGGTATCGACACCTTC. It yields the protein CASSTGTGIDTF.

The V gene is TRBV6-5, the J gene TRBJ1-2, with D perhaps matching TRBD1 (6 bases). With 0 bases removed from V and 4 bases from J, the gap between germline ends came to 15 bases. The germline V gene has CDR1 MNHEY and CDR2 SVGAGI. There are 16 residues in the CDR3. CDR3 amino acids: CASSYSVPGGGYGYTF. The CDR3 DNA sequence: TGTGCCAGCAGTTACTCGGTTCCGGGAGGGGGCTATGGCTACACCTTC.

The chain combines TRBV6-5 with TRBJ2-1; 11 bases match TRBD2. Germline CDR1 MNHEY, CDR2 SVGAGI. This CDR3 contains 15 residues. Trimming cost V 7 bases and J 8 bases; bases outside gene matches: 10. The CDR3 loop is CASKTTSGNSHEQFF. CDR3 nucleotides: TGTGCCAGCAAGACGACTAGCGGGAACTCCCATGAGCAGTTCTTC.

The V and J genes are TRBV6-5 and TRBJ1-5, with a tentative D call TRBD1 (5 bases). The CDR3 is 15 amino acids. Looked up from germline, CDR1 is MNHEY and CDR2 is SVGAGI. V was trimmed by 2 bases and J by 1 base, leaving 9 bases between them. The CDR3 loop reads CASSYGQGSNQPQHF. CDR3 sequence (DNA): TGTGCCAGCAGTTACGGGCAGGGAAGCAATCAGCCCCAGCATTTT.

The chain recombines TRBV6-6 with TRBJ2-7; D may be TRBD2 (6 bases). The CDR3 loop spans 14 amino acids. The V gene lost 4 bases and the J gene lost 2 bases, with 12 bases spanning the gap. Germline V gene data show CDR1 as MNHNY and CDR2 as SVGAGI (reference sequence). The CDR3: CASSFSGTTYEQYF. The CDR3 DNA follows: TGTGCCAGCAGTTTTAGCGGTACCACCTACGAGCAGTACTTC.

This clone turned up a few times. This CDR3 reads CASGAGTGGREQYF. CDR3 nucleotide sequence: TGTGCCAGCGGGGCCGGGACAGGGGGACGCGAGCAGTACTTC. The chain has TRBV25-1 and TRBJ2-7, with 11 nucleotides matching TRBD1. The J segment lost 6 bases and the V segment lost 8 bases, leaving 9 bases of the junction unmatched. The CDR3 is 14 residues long. Per the germline V gene, CDR1 is MGHDK and CDR2 is SYGVNS.

In its sample, this clone was seen once. This chain links TRBV30 with TRBJ2-1; D is perhaps TRBD2 (6 bases). The length of the CDR3 is 14 residues. V was trimmed by 4 bases and J by 5 bases, leaving 15 bases between them. Germline CDR1 reads GTSNPN; CDR2 reads SVGIG (reference sequence). The chain's CDR3 is CAWTRGRLNNEQFF. DNA of the CDR3: TGTGCCTGGACCCGGGGGAGACTTAACAATGAGCAGTTCTTC.

This clone appeared a few times. The V and J genes are TRBV19 and TRBJ1-1; no clear D gene. The CDR3 runs to 15 residues. Between the trimmed V and J ends, which lost 1 base and 3 bases, there was a span of 12 bases. In germline, CDR1 is LNHDA, CDR2 SQIVND (reference sequence). CDR3 coding DNA: TGTGCCAGTAGTATAGCAGGCCGGGAGGACACTGAAGCTTTCTTT. Protein sequence: CASSIAGREDTEAFF.

Turning to this clone: One end of the junction is discordant with germline, which a read error may explain. J is TRBJ1-2 and V is TRBV7-9; TRBD1 matches at 7 bases. The CDR3 covers 16 residues. In germline, CDR1 is SEHNR, CDR2 FQNEAQ (reference sequence). The CDR3 DNA reads as TGTTCCAGCAGCTTAGGCGGACAGGCAGCTAACTATGGCTACACCTTC. Its translation: CSSSLGGQAANYGYTF.

The chain employs TRBV6-1 and TRBJ1-1; D possibly corresponds to TRBD1 (5 bases). The CDR3 runs to 13 residues. Per germline, CDR1 MNHNS and CDR2 SASEGT. With 6 bases removed from V and 7 bases from J, the gap between germline ends came to 15 bases. The chain's CDR3 is CASRGLIKIEAFF. In nucleotides, the CDR3 is TGTGCCAGCAGGGGACTCATTAAGATTGAAGCTTTCTTT.

The J gene is TRBJ2-1, the V gene TRBV18; TRBD1 agrees at 9 bases. Germline V gives CDR1 KGHSH, CDR2 LQKENI. The CDR3 contains 15 residues. The ends lost 4 bases at V and 9 bases at J; junction bases unmatched: 10. The CDR3 sequence: CASSHGQGRSSEQFF. The DNA for the CDR3 is TGTGCCAGCTCACACGGACAGGGGAGGTCCAGTGAGCAGTTCTTC. Complete variable domain (other parts from reference TRBV18 and TRBJ2-1): NAGVMQNPRHLVRRRGQEARLRCSPMKGHSHVYWYRQLPEEGLKFMVYLQKENIIDESGMPKERFSAEFPKEGPSILRIQQVVRGDSAAYFCASSHGQGRSSEQFFGPGTRLTVL.